The 8 T cell receptor beta chains in this list originate from one sample, sequenced in a study of CD8+ T cells in alopecia areata. Sequencing templates came from extracted RNA that was reverse transcribed into cDNA. TCRdb keeps only in-frame clones here, not all; method: immunoSEQ multiplex PCR. The sample lists about 150,000 clones; 58% were seen once. This sample comprised CD4+ T cells sorted from blood, obtained at week 0. All receptors come from a human donor with alopecia areata.

J is TRBJ2-4 and V is TRBV4-3; TRBD2 matches at 9 bases. The CDR3 extends over 15 amino acids. Germline V lookup: CDR1 LGHNA, CDR2 YSLEER. The V gene end was trimmed by 3 bases and the J gene end by 3 bases; junction bases not matched to a gene: 3. DNA for the CDR3: TGCGCCAGCAGCCAGATAGCGGGGGACAAAAACATTCAGTACTTC. This translates into CASSQIAGDKNIQYF.

The CDR3 DNA sequence: TGTGCCAGCAGCCGTAGATTGAACACTGAAGCTTTCTTT. Its translation is CASSRRLNTEAFF. This chain connects TRBV11-1 to TRBJ1-1; D gene unclear. Germline V gene lookup returns CDR1 SGHAT and CDR2 FQDESV (reference sequence). Deletions cut 5 bases from V and 0 bases from J, with 7 bases between. The CDR3 covers 13 residues.

The chain combines TRBV30 with TRBJ2-3; D unclear. CDR1 and CDR2 from the germline V gene are GTSNPN and SVGIG (reference sequence). V lost 5 bases to trimming and J lost 5 bases, with 11 bases between them. This CDR3 is 12 amino acids long. In nucleotides, the CDR3 is TGTGCCTGGTCGGGTGGAATAGATACGCAGTATTTT. It encodes CAWSGGIDTQYF.

The chain links TRBV18 to TRBJ1-2; D unclear. The length of the CDR3 is 14 residues. Trimming took 4 bases from V and 4 from J, leaving 13 bases between them. Germline V gives CDR1 KGHSH, CDR2 LQKENI. The CDR3 loop reads CASSREGGGYGYTF. The CDR3, as DNA: TGTGCCAGCTCACGGGAAGGAGGCGGCTATGGCTACACCTTC.

Only a few counts were recorded for this clone. The genes are TRBV10-3 and TRBJ1-4; D gene ambiguous. V gave up 3 bases and J gave up 7 bases, with 12 bases separating them. CDR1 and CDR2 from the germline V gene are ENHRY and SYGVKD. The CDR3 is made up of 14 amino acids. The CDR3: CAISDFSSGEKLFF. CDR3 nucleotide sequence: TGTGCCATCAGTGATTTCTCCTCGGGTGAAAAACTGTTTTTT.

The chain combines TRBV4-1 with TRBJ2-3; unclear D gene. Germline assignment: CDR1 MGHRA and CDR2 YSYEKL. This CDR3 contains 13 residues. Trimming removed 0 bases from V and 6 bases from J, with 7 bases in between. CDR3 in amino acids: CASSQEMIDTQYF. In nucleotides, the CDR3 is TGCGCCAGCAGCCAAGAAATGATTGATACGCAGTATTTT.

The rearrangement links TRBV30 to TRBJ1-6; the match to TRBD1 covers 8 bases. The CDR3 covers 14 residues. J was trimmed by 7 bases and V by 2 bases; bases with no gene match: 4. In germline, CDR1 is GTSNPN, CDR2 SVGIG (reference sequence). The CDR3 DNA sequence: TGTGCCTGGAGTAAAGGACAGGGAAATTCACCCCTCCACTTT. Residues: CAWSKGQGNSPLHF.

This clone was counted between two and nine times. The V gene is TRBV29-1, the J gene TRBJ2-5; 7 bases agree with TRBD2. From germline, CDR1 is SQVTM and CDR2 ANQGSEA. The CDR3 covers 13 residues. With 6 bases clipped from V and 4 bases from J, the junction kept 8 bases outside the gene matches. CDR3 sequence (DNA): TGCAGCGTAAACCCAGGCGGGGGAGAGACCCAGTACTTC. It codes for CSVNPGGGETQYF.